Sequencing of this T cell receptor (beta chain) was carried out in a study of blood T cells in healthy people across ages. General study findings and limits: Per million T cells, TCR beta diversity dropped about linearly as age rose.

Germline V gives CDR1 MDHEN, CDR2 SYDVKM. The CDR3 is 11 residues long. Trimming took 5 bases from V and 6 from J, leaving 6 bases between them. Primed by a sample-barcoded 5' primer and a J-beta primer mix, a second PCR proceeded for 7 to 11 cycles. From the 5' RACE reads, TCRdb called clonotypes with MiXCR, one entry per CDR3 protein. The sample includes approximately 1.5 million distinct CDR3 sequences, 30% to 40% of them seen just once. The sample, about 10 milliliters of peripheral blood, was drawn from each donor. Points on this clonotype: Antigen specificity is unknown.

The sequence was obtained from a woman in her twenties or thirties in good health. V gene TRBV28 combines with J gene TRBJ2-3; D remains ambiguous. The specimen sequenced was blood. CDR3 protein: CASSNEDTQYF. CDR3 sequence (DNA): TGTGCCAGCAGTAATGAGGATACGCAGTATTTT.